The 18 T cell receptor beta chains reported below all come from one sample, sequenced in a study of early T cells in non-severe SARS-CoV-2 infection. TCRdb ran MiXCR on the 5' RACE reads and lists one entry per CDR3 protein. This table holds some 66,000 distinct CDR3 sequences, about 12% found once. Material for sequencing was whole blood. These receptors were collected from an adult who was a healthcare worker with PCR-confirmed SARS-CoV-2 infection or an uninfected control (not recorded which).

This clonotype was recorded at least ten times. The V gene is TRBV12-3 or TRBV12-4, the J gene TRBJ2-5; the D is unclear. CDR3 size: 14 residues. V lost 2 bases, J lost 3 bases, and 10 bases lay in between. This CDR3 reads CASSLRRREETQYF. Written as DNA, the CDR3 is TGTGCCAGCAGTTTAAGGCGTCGGGAAGAGACCCAGTACTTC.

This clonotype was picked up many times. CDR3 DNA: TGTGCCAGTACCGACACTTACAATGAGCAGTTCTTC. Protein product: CASTDTYNEQFF. The chain combines TRBV19 with TRBJ2-1; no reliable D call. The CDR3 is made up of 12 amino acids. V lost 7 bases and J 4 bases, leaving 8 bases between the germline ends. CDR1 is LNHDA and CDR2 is SQIVND in the germline V gene (reference sequence).

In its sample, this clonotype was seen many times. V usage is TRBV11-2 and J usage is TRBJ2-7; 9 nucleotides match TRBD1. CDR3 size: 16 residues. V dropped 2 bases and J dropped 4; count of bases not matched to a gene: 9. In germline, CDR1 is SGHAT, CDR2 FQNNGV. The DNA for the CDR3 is TGTGCCAGCAGCTTACTCCCGGGACAGGGTAGTTACGAGCAGTACTTC. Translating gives CASSLLPGQGSYEQYF.

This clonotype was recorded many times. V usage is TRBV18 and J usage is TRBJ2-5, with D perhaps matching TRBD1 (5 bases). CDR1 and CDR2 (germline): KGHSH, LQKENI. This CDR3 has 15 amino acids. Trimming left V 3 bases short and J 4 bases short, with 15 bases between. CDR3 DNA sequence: TGTGCCAGCTCACCGCCTAATAGGGGTCCAGAGACCCAGTACTTC. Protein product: CASSPPNRGPETQYF.

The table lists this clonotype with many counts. CDR3 sequence reads: CASSAEALSTDTQYF. In DNA, the CDR3 is TGTGCCAGCAGCGCAGAGGCGCTGAGCACAGATACGCAGTATTTT. The rearrangement joins TRBV9 to TRBJ2-3; unclear D gene. This CDR3 comprises 15 residues. V was shortened by 3 bases and J by 0 bases, with 11 bases between the two germline ends. Germline loops: CDR1 SGDLS, CDR2 YYNGEE.

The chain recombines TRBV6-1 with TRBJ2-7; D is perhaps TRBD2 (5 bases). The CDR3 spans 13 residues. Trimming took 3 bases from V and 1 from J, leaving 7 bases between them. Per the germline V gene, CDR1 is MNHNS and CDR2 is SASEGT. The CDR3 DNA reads TGTGCCAGCAGTGACGGACTTTCCTACGAGCAGTACTTC. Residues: CASSDGLSYEQYF.

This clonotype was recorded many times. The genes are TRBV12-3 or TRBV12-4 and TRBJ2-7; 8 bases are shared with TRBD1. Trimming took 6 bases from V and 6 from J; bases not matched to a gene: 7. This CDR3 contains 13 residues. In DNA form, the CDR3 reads TGTGCCAGCAGACCCGGACAGGGTGTCGAGCAGTACTTC. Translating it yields CASRPGQGVEQYF.

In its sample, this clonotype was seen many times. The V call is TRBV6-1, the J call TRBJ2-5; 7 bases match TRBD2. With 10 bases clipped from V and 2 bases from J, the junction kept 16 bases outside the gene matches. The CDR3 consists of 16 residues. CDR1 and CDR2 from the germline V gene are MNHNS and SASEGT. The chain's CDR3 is CATRTLRAGLQETQYF. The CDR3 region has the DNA TGTGCCACCAGAACCCTGCGAGCGGGGTTACAAGAGACCCAGTACTTC.

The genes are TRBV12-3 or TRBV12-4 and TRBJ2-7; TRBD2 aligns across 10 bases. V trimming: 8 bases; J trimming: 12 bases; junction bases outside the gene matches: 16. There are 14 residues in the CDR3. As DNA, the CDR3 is TGTGCCAGCGGCCCTAGCGGGGGAAACCGCCCCCCGTACTTC. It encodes CASGPSGGNRPPYF.

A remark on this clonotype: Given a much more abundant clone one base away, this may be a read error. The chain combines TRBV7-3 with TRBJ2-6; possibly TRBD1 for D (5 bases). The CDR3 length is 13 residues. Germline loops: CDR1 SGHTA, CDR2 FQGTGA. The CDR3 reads CASSLTGANALTF. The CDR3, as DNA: TGTGCCAGCAGCTTAACTGGGGCCAACGCCCTGACTTTC.

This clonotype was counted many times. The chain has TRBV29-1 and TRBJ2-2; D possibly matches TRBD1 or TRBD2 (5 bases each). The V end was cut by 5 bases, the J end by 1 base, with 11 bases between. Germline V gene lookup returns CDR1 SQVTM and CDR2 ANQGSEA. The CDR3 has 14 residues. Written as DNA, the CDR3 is TGCAGCGTTCTAGAGGGGATGAACACCGGGGAGCTGTTTTTT. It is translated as CSVLEGMNTGELFF.

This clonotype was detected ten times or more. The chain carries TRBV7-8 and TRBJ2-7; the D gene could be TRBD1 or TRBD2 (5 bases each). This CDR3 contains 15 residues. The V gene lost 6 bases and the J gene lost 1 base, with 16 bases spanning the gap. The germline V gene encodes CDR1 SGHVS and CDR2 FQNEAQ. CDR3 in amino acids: CASRNWGSGSYEQYF. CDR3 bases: TGTGCCAGCAGAAACTGGGGGTCTGGGTCCTACGAGCAGTACTTC.

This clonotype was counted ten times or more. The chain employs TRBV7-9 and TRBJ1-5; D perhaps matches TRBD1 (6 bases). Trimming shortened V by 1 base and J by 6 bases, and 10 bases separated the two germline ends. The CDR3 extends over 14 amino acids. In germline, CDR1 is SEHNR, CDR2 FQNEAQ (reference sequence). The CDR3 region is CASSLDPQGQPQHF. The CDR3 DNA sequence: TGTGCCAGCAGCTTAGACCCACAGGGTCAGCCCCAGCATTTT.

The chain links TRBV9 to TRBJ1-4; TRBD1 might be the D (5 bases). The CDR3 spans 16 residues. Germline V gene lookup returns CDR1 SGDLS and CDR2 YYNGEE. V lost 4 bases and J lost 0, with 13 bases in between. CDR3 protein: CASSTGHSSTNEKLFF. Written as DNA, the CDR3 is TGTGCCAGCAGCACAGGACACTCCTCAACTAATGAAAAACTGTTTTTT.

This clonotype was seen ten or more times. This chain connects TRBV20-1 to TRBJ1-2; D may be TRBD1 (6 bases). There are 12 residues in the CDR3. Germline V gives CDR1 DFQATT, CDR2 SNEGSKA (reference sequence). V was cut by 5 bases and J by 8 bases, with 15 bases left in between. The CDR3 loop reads CSASDSVLGYTF. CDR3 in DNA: TGCAGTGCTTCGGACAGCGTATTAGGCTACACCTTC.

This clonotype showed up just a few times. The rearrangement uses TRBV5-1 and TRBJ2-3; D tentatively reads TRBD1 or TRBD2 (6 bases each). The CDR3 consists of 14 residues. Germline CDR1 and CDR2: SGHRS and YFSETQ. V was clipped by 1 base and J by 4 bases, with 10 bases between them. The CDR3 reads CASSLNGGSDTQYF. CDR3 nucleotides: TGCGCCAGCAGCTTGAACGGGGGCTCAGATACGCAGTATTTT.

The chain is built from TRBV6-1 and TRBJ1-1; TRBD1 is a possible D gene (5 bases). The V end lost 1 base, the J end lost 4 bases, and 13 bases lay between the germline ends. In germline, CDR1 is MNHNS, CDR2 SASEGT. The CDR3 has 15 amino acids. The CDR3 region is CASSEEAGKATEAFF. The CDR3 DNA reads TGTGCCAGCAGTGAAGAGGCAGGGAAGGCCACTGAAGCTTTCTTT.

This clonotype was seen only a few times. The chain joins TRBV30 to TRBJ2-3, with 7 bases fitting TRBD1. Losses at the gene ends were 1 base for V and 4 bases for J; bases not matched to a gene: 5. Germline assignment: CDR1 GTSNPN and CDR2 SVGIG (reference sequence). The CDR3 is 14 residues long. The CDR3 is CAWSATQGADTQYF. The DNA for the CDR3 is TGTGCCTGGAGTGCAACTCAGGGGGCAGATACGCAGTATTTT.